This T cell receptor beta chain was captured in a study of neoadjuvant anti-PD-1 for oral cavity cancer. Study-wide background: Patients without progression received a fourth nivolumab dose around day 43, then surgical resection on days 50-56. General study points: Treg/Th17 ratio rose with pretreatment blood and fell with post-treatment tumor TCRbeta clonality.

A remark on this clone: Its antigen is not known.

Sequenced by immunoSEQ multiplex PCR; TCRdb stores in-frame clones only, minus some. The sample consists of 7,000 to 8,500 clones, approximately 54% of them appearing once. This CDR3 contains 15 residues. The V end was cut by 1 base, the J end by 6 bases, with 14 bases between. Germline V lookup: CDR1 MGHRA, CDR2 YSYEKL. Patients were newly diagnosed with stage II-IVA oral cavity squamous cell carcinoma without prior systemic or radiation treatment. This chain links TRBV4-1 with TRBJ2-3; D is perhaps TRBD1 (5 bases). Sequenced here: tumor tissue, sampled before nivolumab (anti-PD-1) treatment. The TCR comes from a person aged 35 to 85 with oral cavity squamous cell carcinoma. CDR3 nucleotides: TGCGCCAGCAGCCAAGTTGTGGGCCCAGGGGATACGCAGTATTTT. Amino acids: CASSQVVGPGDTQYF.